This T cell receptor (beta chain) originates from a study of T cell responses to AZD1222 COVID-19 vaccine. Study results and caveats: Repertoires were collected only later (after the peak T cell response had occurred). Targeting of unmutated variant regions was reportedly seen in nearly half of spike-specific TCRs. Mostly white British, mostly female donors; authors suggested clonal diversity may be underestimated. Baseline testing showed seropositivity in only a handful of AZD1222 recipients.

Worth noting for this clone: Its antigen is currently unknown.

Sequencing used immunoSEQ multiplex PCR; TCRdb keeps in-frame clones, though not all of them. Here the sample spans 150,000 to 180,000 clones, roughly nine tenths being singletons. The sequencing used peripheral blood, collected on day 0 of MenACWY control vaccination. The receptor was derived from an adult in good health.

CDR3 residues: CASSQDGAGSSYEQYF. The CDR3 DNA reads TGCGCCAGCAGCCAAGATGGGGCAGGGTCATCCTACGAGCAGTACTTC. The chain carries TRBV4-3 and TRBJ2-7; D may be TRBD1 (5 bases). This CDR3 spans 16 amino acids. The V gene's germline CDR1 is LGHNA and CDR2 YSLEER. The V and J ends lost 0 bases and 1 base respectively, with 13 bases between them.